The clone carrying this TCR beta chain was detected ten times or more. The CDR3 consists of 11 residues. The V end lost 7 bases, the J end lost 8 bases, and 9 bases lay between the germline ends. The germline V gene has CDR1 SNHLY and CDR2 FYNNEI. Time point reported: newly diagnosed GD, antithyroid drugs for less than 3 months. Researchers made the TCR library from RNA that was extracted from PBMCs. This sample was taken from a study of regulatory T cells in long-lasting Graves disease. Investigators prepared the TCR beta libraries by applying iRepertoire HTBI primers and Arm-PCR of CDR3 regions. TCRdb re-called the multiplex PCR reads with MiXCR, one entry per CDR3 protein. Among hundreds of thousands of distinct CDR3 sequences listed, approximately 15% were seen once. This same sample was also taken into another study, of T cells in Graves' hyperthyroidism and ophthalmopathy. This second study says: Uncontrolled infection, other autoimmune disease, pregnancy or lactation excluded patients. A set of HTBI primers served as the primers for a first-round RT-PCR of the TCR CDR3. Most clonotypes expanded in thyroid above 0.001 were likewise present in blood.

The chain combines TRBV2 with TRBJ2-1, with D unresolved. The sequences come from peripheral blood mononuclear cells (PBMCs), collected at new diagnosis, from a patient treated with antithyroid drugs. The clonotype comes from a woman aged 40 to 49 with Graves disease. The DNA of the CDR3 is TGTGCCAGCAATGGAGACTATGAGCAGTTCTTC. Protein product: CASNGDYEQFF. The full variable domain, completed using reference TRBV2 and TRBJ2-1, is EPEVTQTPSHQVTQMGQEVILRCVPISNHLYFYWYRQILGQKVEFLVSFYNNEISEKSEIFDDQFSVERPDGSNFTLKIRSTKLEDSAMYFCASNGDYEQFFGPGTRLTVL.